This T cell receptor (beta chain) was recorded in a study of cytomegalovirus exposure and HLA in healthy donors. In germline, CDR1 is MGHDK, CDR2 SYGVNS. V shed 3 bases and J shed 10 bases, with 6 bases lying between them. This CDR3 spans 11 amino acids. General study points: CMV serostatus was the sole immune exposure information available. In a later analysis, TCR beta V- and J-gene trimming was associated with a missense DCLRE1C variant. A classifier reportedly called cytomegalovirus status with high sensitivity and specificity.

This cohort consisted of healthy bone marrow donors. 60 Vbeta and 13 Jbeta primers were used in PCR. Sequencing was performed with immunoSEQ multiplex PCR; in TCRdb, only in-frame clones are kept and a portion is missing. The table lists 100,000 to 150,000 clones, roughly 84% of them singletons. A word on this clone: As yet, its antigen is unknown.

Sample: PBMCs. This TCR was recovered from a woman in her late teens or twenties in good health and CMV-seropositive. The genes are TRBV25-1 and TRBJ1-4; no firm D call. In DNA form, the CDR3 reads TGTGCCAGCAGTGACGTCGGAAAACTGTTTTTT. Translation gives CASSDVGKLFF.